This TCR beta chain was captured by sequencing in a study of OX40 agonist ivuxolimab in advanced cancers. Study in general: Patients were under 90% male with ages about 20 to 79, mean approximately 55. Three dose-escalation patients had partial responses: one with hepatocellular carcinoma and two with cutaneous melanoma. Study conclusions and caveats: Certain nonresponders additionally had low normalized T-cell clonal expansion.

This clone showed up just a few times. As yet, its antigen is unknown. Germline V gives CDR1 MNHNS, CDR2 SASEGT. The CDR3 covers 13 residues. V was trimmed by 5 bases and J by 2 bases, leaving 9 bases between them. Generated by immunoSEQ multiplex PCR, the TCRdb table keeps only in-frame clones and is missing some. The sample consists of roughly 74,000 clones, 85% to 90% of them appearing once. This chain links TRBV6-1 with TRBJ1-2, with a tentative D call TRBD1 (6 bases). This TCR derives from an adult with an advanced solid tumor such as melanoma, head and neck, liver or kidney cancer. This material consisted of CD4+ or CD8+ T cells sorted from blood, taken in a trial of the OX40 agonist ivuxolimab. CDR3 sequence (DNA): TGTGCCAGCAGTCCGGGACAAAACTATGGCTACACCTTC. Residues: CASSPGQNYGYTF.